A selection of T cell receptor beta chains follows, all from one sample in a study of PD-1 blockade in classical Hodgkin lymphoma. Assay used: immunoSEQ multiplex PCR; TCRdb lists only in-frame clones, some missing. Here the sample spans 10,000 to 15,000 clones, over 75% being singletons. The input for sequencing was peripheral blood mononuclear cells (PBMCs), taken at baseline. These receptor sequences come from a human donor with classical Hodgkin lymphoma. CDR3s include the opening cysteine and the closing phenylalanine or tryptophan. Each record gives: CDR3 protein, CDR3 DNA, V gene, J gene, clone size, D gene. A D gene is named only where the DNA matches it firmly. Rows may omit the clone size; those that give it use once, few, many or a size class.

CDR3 protein: CASSFEQGAGETQYF
CDR3 DNA: TGTGCCAGCAGTTTCGAACAGGGGGCCGGAGAGACCCAGTACTTC
V gene: TRBV28
J gene: TRBJ2-5
clone size: large
D gene: TRBD1

CDR3 protein: CASRDRNTGELFF
CDR3 DNA: TGTGCCAGCCGGGACAGGAACACCGGGGAGCTGTTTTTT
V gene: TRBV9
J gene: TRBJ2-2
clone size: -
D gene: TRBD1

CDR3 protein: CAWSEETQYF
CDR3 DNA: TGTGCCTGGAGTGAGGAGACCCAGTACTTC
V gene: TRBV30
J gene: TRBJ2-5
clone size: few
D gene: -

CDR3 protein: CASSVAAGDTGELFF
CDR3 DNA: TGTGCCAGCAGCGTAGCGGCAGGGGACACCGGGGAGCTGTTTTTT
V gene: TRBV9
J gene: TRBJ2-2
clone size: -
D gene: -

CDR3 protein: CASSTLTGNNEQFF
CDR3 DNA: TGTGCCAGTAGTACTTTAACGGGGAACAATGAGCAGTTCTTC
V gene: TRBV19
J gene: TRBJ2-1
clone size: -
D gene: -

CDR3 protein: CASMRGTGGAFF
CDR3 DNA: TGTGCCAGCATGCGGGGGACAGGGGGAGCTTTCTTT
V gene: TRBV27
J gene: TRBJ1-1
clone size: once
D gene: TRBD1

CDR3 protein: CASSYGQGPYNEQFF
CDR3 DNA: TGTGCCAGCAGTTACGGACAGGGGCCCTACAATGAGCAGTTCTTC
V gene: TRBV6-5
J gene: TRBJ2-1
clone size: -
D gene: TRBD1

CDR3 protein: CASSPPGRRETQYF
CDR3 DNA: TGTGCCAGCTCACCACCGGGAAGAAGAGAGACCCAGTACTTC
V gene: TRBV18
J gene: TRBJ2-5
clone size: -
D gene: -

CDR3 protein: CASSQQGINYGYTF
CDR3 DNA: TGCGCCAGCAGTCAACAGGGGATTAACTATGGCTACACCTTC
V gene: TRBV10-2
J gene: TRBJ1-2
clone size: -
D gene: TRBD1

CDR3 protein: CASSLAKYNEQFF
CDR3 DNA: TGTGCCAGTAGTCTAGCGAAATACAATGAGCAGTTCTTC
V gene: TRBV19
J gene: TRBJ2-1
clone size: -
D gene: -

CDR3 protein: CASSLNSYEQYF
CDR3 DNA: TGTGCCAGCAGCTTAAACTCCTACGAGCAGTACTTC
V gene: TRBV7-6
J gene: TRBJ2-7
clone size: -
D gene: -

CDR3 protein: CASSQDGLSSYGYTF
CDR3 DNA: TGTGCCAGCAGCCAAGACGGACTGTCAAGCTATGGCTACACCTTC
V gene: TRBV4-2
J gene: TRBJ1-2
clone size: -
D gene: -

CDR3 protein: CASSPGRETQYF
CDR3 DNA: TGTGCCAGCTCACCAGGGCGCGAGACCCAGTACTTC
V gene: TRBV18
J gene: TRBJ2-5
clone size: -
D gene: -

CDR3 protein: CASSLANSNEQFF
CDR3 DNA: TGTGCCAGCAGCTTAGCGAACAGTAATGAGCAGTTCTTC
V gene: TRBV7-9
J gene: TRBJ2-1
clone size: -
D gene: -

CDR3 protein: CASTTGLAGGSVGYEQYF
CDR3 DNA: TGTGCCAGCACCACGGGACTAGCGGGAGGGTCAGTCGGATACGAGCAGTACTTC
V gene: TRBV5-4
J gene: TRBJ2-7
clone size: -
D gene: TRBD2

CDR3 protein: CASSAGHTDTQYF
CDR3 DNA: TGTGCCAGTAGTGCCGGACACACAGATACGCAGTATTTT
V gene: TRBV19
J gene: TRBJ2-3
clone size: -
D gene: -

CDR3 protein: CASSERDRVYNEQFF
CDR3 DNA: TGTGCCAGCAGTGAAAGGGACAGGGTGTACAATGAGCAGTTCTTC
V gene: TRBV6-1
J gene: TRBJ2-1
clone size: -
D gene: TRBD1

CDR3 protein: CASSAGTGKVAYEQYF
CDR3 DNA: TGTGCCAGCAGCGCCGGGACAGGGAAAGTGGCCTACGAGCAGTACTTC
V gene: TRBV9
J gene: TRBJ2-7
clone size: -
D gene: TRBD1

CDR3 protein: CASSLDGTQRAFF
CDR3 DNA: TGCGCCAGCAGCTTGGATGGGACCCAGAGAGCTTTCTTT
V gene: TRBV5-1
J gene: TRBJ1-1
clone size: -
D gene: -

CDR3 protein: CASGDRGRREQYF
CDR3 DNA: TGTGCCAGTGGGGACAGGGGGCGACGGGAGCAGTACTTC
V gene: TRBV28
J gene: TRBJ2-7
clone size: -
D gene: TRBD1

CDR3 protein: CASSLGLAGNTGELFF
CDR3 DNA: TGTGCCAGCAGCTTAGGTCTAGCGGGTAACACCGGGGAGCTGTTTTTT
V gene: TRBV7-9
J gene: TRBJ2-2
clone size: -
D gene: TRBD2

CDR3 protein: CASSELNSYEQYF
CDR3 DNA: TGTGCCAGCAGTGAATTGAACTCCTACGAGCAGTACTTC
V gene: TRBV2
J gene: TRBJ2-7
clone size: -
D gene: -

CDR3 protein: CASSSWGQGLHTEAFF
CDR3 DNA: TGTGCCAGCAGCTCCTGGGGACAGGGGTTGCACACTGAAGCTTTCTTT
V gene: TRBV13
J gene: TRBJ1-1
clone size: -
D gene: TRBD1

CDR3 protein: CASSIGTTSTQYF
CDR3 DNA: TGTGCCAGCAGCATCGGGACCACCAGTACGCAGTATTTT
V gene: TRBV5-6
J gene: TRBJ2-3
clone size: -
D gene: -

CDR3 protein: CASSDYRGSGWVNTEAFF
CDR3 DNA: TGTGCCAGCAGCGATTACAGGGGTTCCGGTTGGGTGAACACTGAAGCTTTCTTT
V gene: TRBV2
J gene: TRBJ1-1
clone size: -
D gene: TRBD1

CDR3 protein: CSVVYLTGGHEQFF
CDR3 DNA: TGCAGCGTTGTTTATCTAACAGGGGGTCATGAGCAGTTCTTC
V gene: TRBV29-1
J gene: TRBJ2-1
clone size: -
D gene: TRBD1

CDR3 protein: CASSANQVSEQFF
CDR3 DNA: TGTGCCAGCAGTGCCAACCAGGTCAGTGAGCAGTTCTTC
V gene: TRBV6-4
J gene: TRBJ2-1
clone size: -
D gene: -

CDR3 protein: CASSYGLGTYEQYF
CDR3 DNA: TGTGCCAGCAGCTACGGACTAGGGACCTACGAGCAGTACTTC
V gene: TRBV4-2
J gene: TRBJ2-7
clone size: -
D gene: TRBD2

CDR3 protein: CASSIRRRGGETQYF
CDR3 DNA: TGTGCCAGTAGTATCCGTCGCAGGGGCGGAGAGACCCAGTACTTC
V gene: TRBV19
J gene: TRBJ2-5
clone size: few
D gene: -

CDR3 protein: CASRTGVSTEAFF
CDR3 DNA: TGTGCCAGCAGGACTGGGGTTTCCACTGAAGCTTTCTTT
V gene: TRBV28
J gene: TRBJ1-1
clone size: -
D gene: -

CDR3 protein: CATSRVLGAVNSPLHF
CDR3 DNA: TGTGCCACCAGCAGAGTACTGGGGGCGGTTAATTCACCCCTCCACTTT
V gene: TRBV15
J gene: TRBJ1-6
clone size: -
D gene: -

CDR3 protein: CASSETGTEFTGELFF
CDR3 DNA: TGCGCCAGCAGTGAAACCGGGACAGAGTTTACCGGGGAGCTGTTTTTT
V gene: TRBV10-1
J gene: TRBJ2-2
clone size: -
D gene: TRBD1

CDR3 protein: CASSPVTTTNTGELFF
CDR3 DNA: TGTGCCAGTAGTCCCGTTACTACTACGAACACCGGGGAGCTGTTTTTT
V gene: TRBV19
J gene: TRBJ2-2
clone size: few
D gene: -

CDR3 protein: CASSHGRSYEQYF
CDR3 DNA: TGTGCCAGCAGCCATGGCCGTTCCTACGAGCAGTACTTC
V gene: TRBV6-1
J gene: TRBJ2-7
clone size: -
D gene: -

CDR3 protein: CASSQTENGNIQYF
CDR3 DNA: TGTGCCAGCAGCCAGACAGAAAACGGGAACATTCAGTACTTC
V gene: TRBV6-6
J gene: TRBJ2-4
clone size: -
D gene: -

CDR3 protein: CASSQELPGTGLGYTF
CDR3 DNA: TGTGCCAGCAGCCAAGAGCTCCCCGGGACAGGCCTCGGCTACACCTTC
V gene: TRBV14
J gene: TRBJ1-2
clone size: -
D gene: TRBD1

CDR3 protein: CASSETSGSYTDTQYF
CDR3 DNA: TGTGCCAGCAGCGAGACTAGCGGGAGTTACACAGATACGCAGTATTTT
V gene: TRBV5-6
J gene: TRBJ2-3
clone size: -
D gene: TRBD2

CDR3 protein: CASSRTGNSPLHF
CDR3 DNA: TGCGCCAGCAGCAGGACAGGGAATTCACCCCTCCACTTT
V gene: TRBV5-1
J gene: TRBJ1-6
clone size: -
D gene: TRBD1

CDR3 protein: CASSPTGAATNEKLFF
CDR3 DNA: TGCGCCAGCAGCCCGACAGGGGCCGCGACTAATGAAAAACTGTTTTTT
V gene: TRBV5-1
J gene: TRBJ1-4
clone size: -
D gene: TRBD1

CDR3 protein: CASSQAGGTGRTDTQYF
CDR3 DNA: TGCGCCAGCAGCCAAGCCGGAGGGACAGGGCGCACAGATACGCAGTATTTT
V gene: TRBV4-1
J gene: TRBJ2-3
clone size: few
D gene: TRBD1

CDR3 protein: CASRRTGSVLGYTF
CDR3 DNA: TGCGCCAGCAGGCGGACAGGGTCAGTTCTTGGCTACACCTTC
V gene: TRBV5-1
J gene: TRBJ1-2
clone size: few
D gene: TRBD1

CDR3 protein: CATSRGPGGPEAFF
CDR3 DNA: TGTGCCACCAGCAGAGGGCCAGGGGGCCCTGAAGCTTTCTTT
V gene: TRBV15
J gene: TRBJ1-1
clone size: few
D gene: TRBD1

CDR3 protein: CASSELTWGGEQFF
CDR3 DNA: TGTGCCAGCAGTGAATTGACTTGGGGGGGTGAGCAGTTCTTC
V gene: TRBV25-1
J gene: TRBJ2-1
clone size: -
D gene: TRBD2

CDR3 protein: CASSAGYIQYF
CDR3 DNA: TGTGCCAGTAGTGCGGGGTACATTCAGTACTTC
V gene: TRBV19
J gene: TRBJ2-4
clone size: -
D gene: -

CDR3 protein: CASSAQPSVLFF
CDR3 DNA: TGTGCCAGCAGCGCTCAACCCAGTGTGCTGTTTTTT
V gene: TRBV2
J gene: TRBJ2-2
clone size: -
D gene: -

CDR3 protein: CATSRGGGYTF
CDR3 DNA: TGTGCCACCAGCAGAGGGGGAGGCTACACCTTC
V gene: TRBV15
J gene: TRBJ1-2
clone size: -
D gene: -

CDR3 protein: CASSPGRDYEQYF
CDR3 DNA: TGTGCCAGCTCACCAGGCCGTGACTACGAGCAGTACTTC
V gene: TRBV18
J gene: TRBJ2-7
clone size: -
D gene: -

CDR3 protein: CASSLVRLTGVNEQYF
CDR3 DNA: TGTGCCAGCAGCTTAGTCCGATTGACAGGGGTCAACGAGCAGTACTTC
V gene: TRBV11-2
J gene: TRBJ2-7
clone size: -
D gene: TRBD1

CDR3 protein: CASRTSGKSYNEQFF
CDR3 DNA: TGTGCCAGCAGGACTAGCGGGAAGTCCTACAATGAGCAGTTCTTC
V gene: TRBV21-1
J gene: TRBJ2-1
clone size: -
D gene: -

CDR3 protein: CASSLLRETQYF
CDR3 DNA: TGTGCCAGCAGTTTACTCCGAGAGACCCAGTACTTC
V gene: TRBV28
J gene: TRBJ2-5
clone size: -
D gene: -

CDR3 protein: CASYEDYNEQFF
CDR3 DNA: TGTGCCAGCTATGAGGACTACAATGAGCAGTTCTTC
V gene: TRBV27
J gene: TRBJ2-1
clone size: -
D gene: -

CDR3 protein: CASSTDSYEQYF
CDR3 DNA: TGTGCCAGCAGTACGGACAGCTACGAGCAGTACTTC
V gene: TRBV6-5
J gene: TRBJ2-7
clone size: -
D gene: -

CDR3 protein: CSVEGGGDTQYF
CDR3 DNA: TGCAGCGTTGAAGGAGGGGGAGATACGCAGTATTTT
V gene: TRBV29-1
J gene: TRBJ2-3
clone size: -
D gene: -

CDR3 protein: CASSPLNGELFF
CDR3 DNA: TGTGCCAGCAGCCCTCTGAACGGGGAGCTGTTTTTT
V gene: TRBV7-2
J gene: TRBJ2-2
clone size: -
D gene: -

CDR3 protein: CASSLSNLVSAQYF
CDR3 DNA: TGTGCCAGCAGTTTATCGAACCTTGTTTCAGCCCAGTACTTC
V gene: TRBV27
J gene: TRBJ2-5
clone size: -
D gene: -

CDR3 protein: CASSYSLNQPQHF
CDR3 DNA: TGTGCCAGCAGTTACTCGCTAAATCAGCCCCAGCATTTT
V gene: TRBV6-6
J gene: TRBJ1-5
clone size: -
D gene: -

CDR3 protein: CASSSGLAGLEQYF
CDR3 DNA: TGTGCCAGCAGCTCGGGACTAGCGGGACTCGAGCAGTACTTC
V gene: TRBV6-1
J gene: TRBJ2-7
clone size: -
D gene: TRBD2

CDR3 protein: CASSYTSGSSWEQYF
CDR3 DNA: TGTGCCAGCAGTTATACTAGCGGGAGTTCGTGGGAGCAGTACTTC
V gene: TRBV6-5
J gene: TRBJ2-7
clone size: -
D gene: TRBD2

CDR3 protein: CASREMELFF
CDR3 DNA: TGTGCCAGCAGGGAGATGGAACTGTTTTTT
V gene: TRBV6-6
J gene: TRBJ1-4
clone size: -
D gene: -

CDR3 protein: CASSLMGSSYEQYF
CDR3 DNA: TGTGCCAGCAGCTTAATGGGGAGCTCCTACGAGCAGTACTTC
V gene: TRBV11-2
J gene: TRBJ2-7
clone size: -
D gene: -